These T cell receptor beta chains were read from a single sample in a study of T cells in Graves' hyperthyroidism and ophthalmopathy. TCRdb itself ran the multiplex PCR reads through MiXCR, one entry per CDR3 protein. The table lists over 250,000 distinct CDR3 sequences, less than 30% of them singletons. Material for sequencing was blood. The receptors come from a man aged 40-49 years with Graves' hyperthyroidism that later progressed to Graves' ophthalmopathy. Both conserved end residues are part of each CDR3. The D gene is left open where the match is weak. A clone size is listed for some rows: how often the clone was seen (once, few, many), or a class if it is expanded.

v_gene	len	d_gene	j_gene	abundance	CDR3nt	CDR3aa
TRBV30	13	NA	TRBJ1-1	many	TGTGCCTGGCGCAAGAACATGAACACTGAAGCTTTCTTT	CAWRKNMNTEAFF
TRBV10-2	16	NA	TRBJ2-3	many	TGCGCCAGCAGGGGGCTTCAGAGGACTAGCACAGATACGCAGTATTTT	CASRGLQRTSTDTQYF
TRBV18	13	TRBD2	TRBJ2-7	NA	TGTGCCAGCTCACCCGGGGGGAGATACGAGCAGTACTTC	CASSPGGRYEQYF
TRBV24-1	13	NA	TRBJ2-7	NA	TGTGCCACCCAACGAGGGGGTAGTTACGAGCAGTACTTC	CATQRGGSYEQYF
TRBV7-9	14	TRBD1	TRBJ2-7	few	TGTGCCAGCAGCGTGGGGACAGCCCAGTTGGAGCAGTACTTC	CASSVGTAQLEQYF
TRBV6-1	15	TRBD2	TRBJ2-2	many	TGTGCCAGCAGGATCGGACTAGCGGGGACCGGGGAGCTGTTTTTT	CASRIGLAGTGELFF
TRBV30	13	TRBD1	TRBJ2-7	few	TGTGCCCGGACGGGACAGGGGCCCCTCGAGCAGTACTTC	CARTGQGPLEQYF
TRBV6-2/TRBV6-3	13	NA	TRBJ1-5	many	TGTGCCAGCAGCCGCAGGTTTAATCAGCCCCAGCATTTT	CASSRRFNQPQHF
TRBV20-1	11	NA	TRBJ2-7	many	TGCAGTGCTACAGGGGGGCACGAGCAGTACTTC	CSATGGHEQYF
TRBV2	15	NA	TRBJ2-6	many	TGTGCCAGCAGTTACGGAACCTCTGGGGCCAACGTCCTGACTTTC	CASSYGTSGANVLTF
TRBV10-3	15	NA	TRBJ2-5	many	TGTGCCATCAGCGAAGACAGTACCACGTGGGAGACCCAGTACTTC	CAISEDSTTWETQYF
TRBV3-1	14	TRBD1	TRBJ1-6	few	TGTGCCAGCAGCCAGGACAGGGCTAATTCACCCCTCCACTTT	CASSQDRANSPLHF
TRBV28	16	NA	TRBJ1-1	many	TGTGCCAGCAGCTTACCCCCCTCTGGTACCTGGGTTGAAGCTTTCTTT	CASSLPPSGTWVEAFF
TRBV20-1	15	TRBD1	TRBJ2-5	NA	TGCAGTGCTAGAGTCGGCAGGGGGCGCCTGGAGACCCAGTACTTC	CSARVGRGRLETQYF
TRBV12-3/TRBV12-4	14	NA	TRBJ1-5	many	TGTGCCAGCAGTTTCTCGGGGGAAAATCAGCCCCAGCATTTT	CASSFSGENQPQHF
TRBV2	19	TRBD1	TRBJ1-2	many	TGTGCCAGCAGTGGGAGGTTTTTTGAACCCGGGACAGTTAACTATGGCTACACCTTC	CASSGRFFEPGTVNYGYTF
TRBV18	14	NA	TRBJ1-6	few	TGTGCCAGCTCACCAACCGGGGGCGCTTCACCCCTCCACTTT	CASSPTGGASPLHF
TRBV28	13	NA	TRBJ1-1	NA	TGTGCCAGCAATTACCGGGGGGAAGCCGAAGCTTTCTTT	CASNYRGEAEAFF
TRBV6-1	16	NA	TRBJ1-5	many	TGTGCCAGCAGTGCCCTGAATACAGGGCTTGGTCAGCCCCAGCATTTT	CASSALNTGLGQPQHF
TRBV27	14	NA	TRBJ2-7	many	TGTGCCAGCAGTCCCCTCCGGGCCCCCTACGAGCAGTACTTC	CASSPLRAPYEQYF